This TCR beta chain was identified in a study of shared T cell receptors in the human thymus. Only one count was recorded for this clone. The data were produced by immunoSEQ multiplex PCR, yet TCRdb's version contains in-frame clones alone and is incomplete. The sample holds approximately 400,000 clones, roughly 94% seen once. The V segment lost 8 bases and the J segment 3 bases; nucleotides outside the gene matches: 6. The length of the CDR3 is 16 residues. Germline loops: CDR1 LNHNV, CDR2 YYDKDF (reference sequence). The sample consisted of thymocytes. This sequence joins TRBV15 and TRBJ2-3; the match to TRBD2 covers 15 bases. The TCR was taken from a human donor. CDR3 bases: TGTGCCACCCGGACTAGCGGGAGGGTGAGAACAGATACGCAGTATTTT. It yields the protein CATRTSGRVRTDTQYF.